The 2 T cell receptor beta chains reported below all come from one sample, sequenced in a study of T cell responses to AZD1222 COVID-19 vaccine. Method: immunoSEQ multiplex PCR; TCRdb's copy keeps in-frame clones and lacks some. This sample has over 150,000 clones; about 92% occur once, and the top ten carry more than 9%. The input for sequencing was peripheral blood, taken on day 0 of AZD1222 vaccination. These receptors originate from an adult in good health.

The rearrangement joins TRBV19 to TRBJ1-6; tentative D call: TRBD1 (6 bases). The germline gives CDR1 LNHDA, CDR2 SQIVND (reference sequence). This CDR3 has 16 residues. Trimming took off 1 base at V and 7 bases at J, with 14 bases between the two ends. The CDR3 is CASSIAHRVDNSPLHF. The CDR3 nucleotides are TGTGCCAGTAGTATAGCGCACAGGGTTGACAATTCACCCCTCCACTTT.

The V gene is TRBV6-2 or TRBV6-3, the J gene TRBJ1-5, with D unresolved. The V end lost 2 bases, the J end lost 4 bases, and 27 bases lay between the germline ends. This CDR3 region has 20 residues. Germline V lookup: CDR1 MNHEY, CDR2 SVGEGT. This chain's CDR3 is CASSYRFDAWIQTQNQPQHF. Here the CDR3 DNA reads TGTGCCAGCAGTTACAGATTCGACGCCTGGATTCAGACACAAAATCAGCCCCAGCATTTT.